The 5 T cell receptor beta chains below were found in one sample sequenced in a study of blood T cell repertoires in COVID-19. Profiled with immunoSEQ multiplex PCR; TCRdb holds only in-frame clones, not every one. There are 250,000 to 300,000 clones in the sample; more than 75% occur only once, and roughly a sixth lies in the top ten. Sequenced material: PBMCs or T cells enriched from blood (not recorded which). Receptors originate from a young man who had recovered from COVID-19.

CDR3 region: CAWSRTGGNEQFF. CDR3 DNA: TGTGCCTGGAGTAGGACAGGGGGCAATGAGCAGTTCTTC. J is TRBJ2-1 and V is TRBV30, with 10 nucleotides matching TRBD1. The germline V gene encodes CDR1 GTSNPN and CDR2 SVGIG (reference sequence). This CDR3 region has 13 residues. J lost 6 bases, V lost 2 bases, and 1 base had no gene match.

The CDR3 loop reads CASSLRRGGVDEQYF. The CDR3, as DNA: TGTGCCAGCAGCTTGCGGCGGGGGGGCGTCGACGAGCAGTACTTC. This rearrangement joins TRBV5-4 to TRBJ2-7; 9 bases fit TRBD2. The germline gives CDR1 SGHNT, CDR2 YYREEE (reference sequence). The junction had 7 bases not matched to a gene; V was cut back by 1 base and J by 5 bases. CDR3 size: 15 residues.

The gene calls are TRBV11-3 and TRBJ2-3; 9 positions agree with TRBD2. The CDR3 has 16 residues. V shed 3 bases and J 0 bases; nucleotides not matched to a gene: 4. The germline V gene encodes CDR1 SGHNT and CDR2 YENEEA. The CDR3 DNA follows: TGTGCCAGCAGCTTCGCGGGGGGGGGCAGCACAGATACGCAGTATTTT. It translates to CASSFAGGGSTDTQYF.

J is TRBJ1-3 and V is TRBV4-1; TRBD1 might be the D (6 bases). Germline CDR1 and CDR2: MGHRA and YSYEKL. V was clipped by 3 bases and J by 4 bases, with 10 bases between them. CDR3 size: 14 residues. CDR3 coding DNA: TGCGCCAGCAGCCATTACGGACAGGGAAACACCATATATTTT. It yields the protein CASSHYGQGNTIYF.

The genes are TRBV10-3 and TRBJ1-3; D may be TRBD1 (5 bases). This CDR3 has 14 amino acids. V was clipped by 10 bases and J by 0 bases, with 13 bases between them. The germline V gene encodes CDR1 ENHRY and CDR2 SYGVKD. The CDR3 region has the DNA TGTGCCAACACGCAGGGTTCCTCTGGAAACACCATATATTTT. This sequence encodes CANTQGSSGNTIYF.